Below, 5 T cell receptor beta chains from the same sample are listed, as sequenced in a study of cytomegalovirus exposure and HLA in healthy donors (TCRdb year 2017). Receptor amplification or capture employed the immunoSEQ multiplex PCR assay. A mixture of 60 forward primers for TCR Vbeta segments and 13 reverse primers for TCR Jbeta segments was used in the multiplex PCR. TCRdb retrieved this table from immuneACCESS and kept in-frame rearrangements only. Not all clones are present; in checked studies, unresolved V genes account for under half, and no reason is known for the remainder. Present in this sample are more than 90,000 clones, roughly 83% of which were seen just once. 2.5% to 3% of the sample is taken by the ten largest. The sequenced sample was PBMCs. The receptors come from a young woman in good health and CMV-seropositive.

V usage is TRBV6-1 and J usage is TRBJ2-1, with 8 bases lining up with TRBD1. The V segment lost 1 base and the J segment 4 bases; nucleotides outside the gene matches: 9. CDR1 is MNHNS and CDR2 is SASEGT in the germline V gene. This CDR3 contains 17 residues. The CDR3 loop reads CASSEGTGLSLYNEQFF. In nucleotides, the CDR3 is TGTGCCAGCAGTGAAGGGACAGGGCTATCTCTATACAATGAGCAGTTCTTC.

The rearrangement links TRBV9 to TRBJ2-5, with 8 bases matching TRBD1. The CDR3 has 14 amino acids. The germline V gene has CDR1 SGDLS and CDR2 YYNGEE. Losses at the gene ends were 3 bases for V and 11 bases for J; bases not matched to a gene: 12. CDR3 protein: CASSGRQGTGEQYF. CDR3 nucleotide sequence: TGTGCCAGCAGCGGTCGACAGGGGACGGGAGAGCAGTACTTC. The whole variable domain, filled in from reference TRBV9 and TRBJ2-5, reads DSGVTQTPKHLITATGQRVTLRCSPRSGDLSVYWYQQSLDQGLQFLIQYYNGEERAKGNILERFSAQQFPDLHSELNLSSLELGDSALYFCASSGRQGTGEQYFGPGTRLLVL.

The chain combines TRBV27 with TRBJ2-7, with 12 bases matching TRBD2. The CDR3 runs 18 residues. V was clipped by 3 bases and J by 3 bases; unmatched bases: 12. The germline CDR1 and CDR2 sequences are MNHEY and SMNVEV (reference sequence). In DNA, the CDR3 is TGTGCCAGCAGTTTCATAACTAGCGGGAGGATAGTTTACTACGAGCAGTACTTC. It yields the protein CASSFITSGRIVYYEQYF.

Here the CDR3 DNA reads TGTGCCAGCAGCCCGGACACCTACAATGAGCAGTTCTTC. As protein: CASSPDTYNEQFF. This chain uses TRBV11-2 with TRBJ2-1; maybe TRBD1 (5 bases). V lost 5 bases and J lost 2, with 7 bases in between. CDR3 length: 13 amino acids. Germline CDR1 is SGHAT and CDR2 is FQNNGV.

The chain recombines TRBV4-1 with TRBJ2-3; 8 bases map to TRBD2. Germline CDR1 is MGHRA and CDR2 is YSYEKL. V lost 3 bases to trimming and J lost 5 bases; unmatched junction nucleotides: 4. The length of the CDR3 is 14 residues. The CDR3 here is CASSQGLGQDTQYF. In DNA, the CDR3 is TGCGCCAGCAGCCAGGGACTAGGGCAAGATACGCAGTATTTT.